The source of this T cell receptor (beta chain) is a study of blood T cell repertoires in COVID-19. Generated by immunoSEQ multiplex PCR, the TCRdb table keeps only in-frame clones and is missing some. Here the sample spans about 270,000 clones, 88% being singletons. A single count supports this clone. Germline loops: CDR1 MNHEY, CDR2 SMNVEV (reference sequence). The germline V and J ends were trimmed by 3 bases and 6 bases, with 3 bases remaining between them. The CDR3 extends over 12 amino acids. Material: PBMCs or T cells enriched from blood (not recorded which). This receptor was taken from a woman between 25 and 40 years old who had recovered from COVID-19. The V gene is TRBV27, the J gene TRBJ1-6; D ambiguous. The CDR3 nucleotides are TGTGCCAGCAGTTTTCTTAATTCACCCCTCCACTTT. Amino acid sequence: CASSFLNSPLHF.